Listed here are 6 T cell receptor beta chains from one sample, sequenced in a study of blood T cell repertoires in COVID-19. Method: immunoSEQ multiplex PCR; TCRdb's copy keeps in-frame clones and lacks some. This sample yields a few hundred thousand clones, of which about nine tenths are seen a single time; about 10% belongs to the top ten. Sequenced sample: PBMCs or T cells enriched from blood (not recorded which). These receptor sequences come from a woman under 30 who had recovered from COVID-19.

This clone was recorded only once. The chain carries TRBV9 and TRBJ1-4; TRBD1 might be the D (5 bases). Germline CDR1 and CDR2: SGDLS and YYNGEE. V shed 4 bases and J shed 6 bases, with 13 bases lying between them. The CDR3 totals 14 residues. In DNA form, the CDR3 reads TGTGCCAGCAGCCCTCAGGGAAGGGATGAAAAACTGTTTTTT. This translates into CASSPQGRDEKLFF.

V is TRBV9 and J is TRBJ2-1; D is undetermined. CDR1 and CDR2 (germline): SGDLS, YYNGEE. The CDR3 is 11 residues long. Trimming took off 3 bases at V and 7 bases at J, with 5 bases between the two ends. CDR3 residues: CASSDRNEQFF. The CDR3 DNA reads as TGTGCCAGCAGCGACCGGAATGAGCAGTTCTTC.

This clone was observed a single time. The rearrangement joins TRBV5-1 to TRBJ2-5, with D tentatively TRBD2 (5 bases). V was pared by 3 bases and J by 3 bases, with 12 bases between. This CDR3 has 14 amino acids. CDR1 is SGHRS and CDR2 is YFSETQ in the germline V gene. The CDR3 reads CASSSGSYEETQYF. The CDR3 region has the DNA TGCGCCAGCAGCTCGGGGAGTTACGAAGAGACCCAGTACTTC. Together with reference TRBV5-1 and TRBJ2-5, the CDR3 gives the full variable domain: KAGVTQTPRYLIKTRGQQVTLSCSPISGHRSVSWYQQTPGQGLQFLFEYFSETQRNKGNFPGRFSGRQFSNSRSEMNVSTLELGDSALYLCASSSGSYEETQYFGPGTRLLVL.

The chain joins TRBV6-5 to TRBJ1-6; D is ambiguous. Germline CDR1 reads MNHEY; CDR2 reads SVGAGI. CDR3 size: 15 residues. Trimming took 8 bases from V and 8 from J, leaving 19 bases between them. CDR3 sequence: CASRHRGGKDSPLHF. CDR3 DNA sequence: TGTGCCAGCCGTCACCGGGGAGGGAAGGATTCACCCCTCCACTTT.

The sample holds one count of this clone. The V and J genes are TRBV28 and TRBJ1-4, with D possibly being TRBD1 (6 bases). The CDR3 consists of 17 residues. Germline V CDR1 and CDR2: MDHEN, SYDVKM. V was pared by 4 bases and J by 4 bases, with 19 bases between. CDR3 bases: TGTGCCAGCAGTTCCCGGGACACCCTTACGATTAATGAAAAACTGTTTTTT. This sequence encodes CASSSRDTLTINEKLFF.

The chain recombines TRBV12-5 with TRBJ1-1; D ambiguous. CDR1 is LGHNT, CDR2 FRNRAP, per germline. This CDR3 has 15 residues. V shed 6 bases and J shed 3 bases, with 17 bases lying between them. The CDR3 reads CASGLSSGLHTEAFF. The CDR3, as DNA: TGTGCTAGTGGGCTATCTTCCGGTCTTCACACTGAAGCTTTCTTT.